This T cell receptor beta chain originates from a study of cytomegalovirus exposure and HLA in healthy donors (TCRdb year 2017). About the investigation overall: According to an earlier analysis of a few hundred of the donors, some 180 million T cells yielded 117 million unique TCR beta sequences and approximately 280 Gb of sequence data. An early release that covered fewer than 800 HLA-typed donors contained 300 to 350 gigabases of sequencing data and around 80 million unique TCR sequences. Among the roughly 400 genotyped donors, approximately 76% belonged to the genetic ancestry cluster associated with self-reported Caucasian donors. The aim of the study was to test whether cataloging public T cell receptors could identify signatures of past pathogen exposure. The T cell repertoires of some 670 subjects were profiled by immunosequencing and related to cytomegalovirus serostatus. Along with the approximately 700-subject first cohort, a separate validation cohort of around 120 different subjects was used. High-throughput TCR immunosequencing, statistical association of individual TCRs with disease status, and machine learning were combined to predict cytomegalovirus infection status. A later analysis re-analyzed previously published TCR beta repertoires from 550 to 700 donors and added high-resolution HLA genotyping to study TCR occurrence patterns. Rather than using new phenotypic data, the later analysis identified candidate immune exposures from TCR beta sequences and from how often those sequences occurred across donors. An earlier analysis of a few hundred of the donors applied high-throughput TCR beta sequencing to assess whether each TCR beta V gene segment acted as functional or pseudogenic. Alongside the repertoire data, information on donor age, sex, ethnicity and CMV serostatus was compiled. A later genetic analysis used genome-wide SNP genotypes for about 60% of the 666 donors, treating that subset as a discovery cohort. Every discovery cohort repertoire had been produced on one sequencing platform. HLA typing included class I and class II loci at four-digit resolution. The number of typed donors differed by locus: about 620-640 for A, B, C, DRB1 and DQB1; approximately 520 for DQA1; some 610 for DPA1; and 400 to 480 for DPB1. Because of strong linkage in the cohort, roughly five DR-DQ haplotypes were treated as single units for association and clustering. On average, around 240,000 unique TCR beta nucleotide sequences were sequenced per donor among a few hundred genotyped donors of the cohort, with 15% to 20% of those sequences being non-productive.

The cohort comprised more than 550 healthy bone marrow donors. Cohort members were all nominally healthy when sampled, although unrecorded immune exposures were likely present. The donor tested CMV seropositive, placing the donor among the 289 seropositive members of the cohort. A peripheral blood sample was collected from each donor, and TCR beta sequencing was performed on peripheral blood mononuclear cells. The Qiagen DNeasy Blood Extraction Kit was used to extract genomic DNA from the blood cell samples. Worth noting for this clone: This clone's antigen is unknown.

The library was made by the immunoSEQ multiplex PCR assay. A mixture of 60 forward primers for TCR Vbeta segments and 13 reverse primers for TCR Jbeta segments was used in the multiplex PCR. A multiplex PCR assay on genomic DNA amplified the CDR3 region of rearranged TCR beta genes. The Illumina HiSeq System was used to sequence the amplified TCR beta libraries as 87-base-pair reads. As for the authors' bioinformatics: In a later analysis, about 80 million unique TCR beta chains were counted across the 500 to 850 repertoires, and roughly 11 million of these chains were shared by at least two donors. Raw reads were error-corrected and collapsed into unique sequences by a nearest-neighbor algorithm in which closely related sequences were merged to remove PCR and sequencing errors. Alignment of CDR3 sequences to IMGT reference sequences was used to assign V, D and J gene segments. For a sequence to be retained, at least a six-nucleotide match to both a V gene segment and a J gene segment was required. A rearrangement counted as productive if the CDR3 had no stop codons and remained in frame with V and J, and every other rearrangement counted as non-productive. Following IMGT convention, CDR3 was defined as the stretch from the second conserved V-encoded cysteine to the conserved J-encoded phenylalanine. In an earlier analysis of more than 550 of the donors, sequences lacking an unambiguous match to a single V gene segment were excluded. An earlier analysis of around 600 of the donors classified V segments as functional when productive rearrangements were above 56.7% and as segregating when the standard deviation between donors was above 5%. A statistical classification framework was built for diagnosing cytomegalovirus status from the catalog of TCR beta chain sequences. In a later analysis, TCR nucleotide sequences were compared against IMGT/GENE-DB human TR gene sequences so that V and J genes could be assigned. In a later analysis, CDR3 sequences and most-parsimonious VDJ recombination scenarios were assigned using the TCRdist pipeline. In a later analysis, each TCR beta chain was defined by its CDR3 amino acid sequence together with its V-gene family, and reads lacking a unique V-gene family were excluded. As a way to deal with suspected cross-contamination and a sequencing artifact, a later analysis dropped nearly 600 nucleotide sequences that were highly shared and had low generation probability. A later analysis calculated a clonal expansion index for each public chain from normalized within-repertoire ranks of inferred template counts. In a later analysis, generation probabilities were computed using a VDJ recombination model fitted to out-of-frame rearrangements, and the results were checked against IGoR. A later analysis scored TCR-TCR, TCR-HLA and TCR-CMV co-occurrence with hypergeometric tests, applying a repertoire-size bias correction to TCR pairs. To estimate false discovery rates, a later analysis permuted the HLA or CMV assignments 20 times. In a later analysis, co-occurring TCRs were grouped using DBSCAN, with TCRdist sequence similarity added in when clustering inside HLA-allele-positive subsets. Repertoires with fewer than 30,000 or more than 120,000 public chains, plus five repertoires with anomalous nucleotide sharing, were excluded from co-occurrence clustering. TCRdb carries this immuneACCESS record with in-frame sequences only. Its versions omit some clonotypes, under half of them owing to an unresolved V gene in the studies checked, with the rest unexplained. V and J calls and clone size come straight from that table; D and trimming were deduced from the DNA. The table of this sample itemizes 35,000 to 45,000 clones. Approximately 2.9% of the sample is taken by the ten largest.

Overall study results and their limits: An earlier analysis of around 540 of the donors showed that most TCR beta V segments appeared in productive rearrangements either about 90% or about 30% of the time, which broadly matched IMGT annotations. In vitro tests confirmed that a few of the cytomegalovirus-associated TCR beta chains recognize cytomegalovirus antigens. At a false discovery rate of 0.05, a later analysis linked around 15,000 TCR beta sequences to specific HLA alleles. The cohort was sequenced for TCR beta chains only, and without alpha or paired-chain data the features that could be detected were limited. Sequencing depth was assumed to be roughly uniform across donors in the presence/absence analyses, though that assumption may not hold. Most TCR sequences were observed very rarely across donors, whereas some public TCRs were present in many individuals. In a later analysis, most CMV-associated TCR beta chains were found to appear HLA-restricted, with HLA associations seemingly driven largely by CMV exposure. Assigning TCR associations to individual alleles was difficult when HLA alleles, especially DR and DQ, strongly co-occurred. In both the original and validation cohorts, the classifier was reported to diagnose cytomegalovirus status with high specificity and sensitivity. Because some donors lacked HLA typing at each locus, the association tests relied only on the typed subset. Because the 87-base-pair reads could not distinguish some IMGT-functional V segments, including TRBV6-2 and TRBV6-3, those segments were excluded. A later analysis found that TCR association rates varied across HLA loci, with DRB1 alleles showing the most associated TCRs and HLA-C alleles the fewest. Immune exposure information for the cohort was limited to CMV serostatus. In a later analysis, several top co-occurrence clusters were reported to appear linked to parvovirus B19, influenza, CMV and Epstein-Barr virus. Because counts were too low, some 17 rarely observed V segments, including chromosome 9 orphons, were left out of the earlier analysis of approximately 580 of the donors. The sequencing pipeline was judged likely to have produced a cluster of highly shared sequence variants as a technical artifact. In a later genetic analysis, a missense DCLRE1C variant was associated with V-gene and J-gene trimming of TCR beta chains, and the association was replicated in an independent cohort. A later analysis found that HLA-associated TCR beta chains were more clonally expanded and had lower generation probabilities than equally common non-associated chains. It was suggested by the authors that the approach could potentially be generalized to other disease states and immunological phenotypes. A later genetic analysis reported fewer N-insertions in productive TCRs among donors in an Asian-associated ancestry cluster than the roughly 650-donor mean. A further reported finding was that TCR beta sequences accurately predicted the HLA-A and HLA-B alleles for most subjects in the first cohort. The study gave a list of 150 to 200 TCR beta chains associated with cytomegalovirus. Correlated functional status among segregating V segments might reflect linkage disequilibrium, but an unknown experimental factor could not be ruled out.

Reading from cysteine to phenylalanine, the CDR3 counts 17 amino acids. Only the CDR3 DNA is retained, 51 bases long and in frame from the first base. V is cut back by 6 bases and J by 4 bases, with 8 bases in the junction unmatched. Reading the germline V gene gives CDR1 ENHRY and CDR2 SYGVKD. Sequenced: PBMCs. The sequence links TRBV10-3 to TRBJ2-1, and TRBD2 matches 14 of the central bases. The clonotype originates from a woman in her 30s in good health and CMV-seropositive. CDR3 reads: CAIRDRTSGGRYNEQFF. The nucleotide sequence reads TGTGCCATCAGAGACCGGACTAGCGGGGGGAGGTACAATGAGCAGTTCTTC.